Listed below are T cell receptor beta chains from one sample, sequenced in a study of cytomegalovirus exposure and HLA in healthy donors. The data were produced by immunoSEQ multiplex PCR, yet TCRdb's version contains in-frame clones alone and is incomplete. The sample contains 170,000 or so clones, 80% to 85% of which appear only once. The sequenced sample was PBMCs. The receptors were gathered from a woman aged 25 to 39 in good health and CMV-seronegative. CDR3s include the opening cysteine and the closing phenylalanine or tryptophan. The order of the fields is clone size, D gene, V gene, J gene, CDR3 protein, CDR3 DNA. The D gene is left open where the match is weak. Size is stated for part of the rows, as once, few or many counts, or as a class when the clone is expanded.

>.|TRBD1|TRBV9|TRBJ2-1
CASSVGTGVAYNEQFF
TGTGCCAGCAGCGTAGGCACAGGGGTGGCCTACAATGAGCAGTTCTTC
>.|.|TRBV7-6|TRBJ2-7
CASSPEGGTYEQYF
TGTGCCAGCAGCCCGGAGGGCGGAACCTACGAGCAGTACTTC
>.|.|TRBV9|TRBJ2-7
CASSVSNGIDEQYF
TGTGCCAGCAGCGTCTCGAACGGGATCGACGAGCAGTACTTC
>.|.|TRBV5-1|TRBJ2-5
CASSFRLAEETQYF
TGCGCCAGCAGCTTTCGGCTAGCCGAAGAGACCCAGTACTTC
>.|.|TRBV4-3|TRBJ2-1
CASSQDGQGTNEQFF
TGCGCCAGCAGCCAAGACGGGCAGGGAACGAATGAGCAGTTCTTC
>once|.|TRBV2|TRBJ1-5
CASSEWRDQPQHF
TGTGCCAGCAGTGAATGGCGGGACCAGCCCCAGCATTTT
>.|.|TRBV7-2|TRBJ1-6
CASSLGGSPLHF
TGTGCCAGCAGCTTAGGGGGCTCACCCCTCCACTTT
>.|.|TRBV5-1|TRBJ2-3
CASSRSDRNTQYF
TGCGCCAGCAGCCGAAGCGACAGGAATACGCAGTATTTT
>.|.|TRBV6-6|TRBJ2-5
CATAGETQYF
TGTGCCACGGCGGGGGAGACCCAGTACTTC
>.|TRBD1|TRBV5-1|TRBJ2-7
CASSTQGASYEQYF
TGCGCCAGCAGCACACAGGGGGCCTCCTACGAGCAGTACTTC
>.|.|TRBV19|TRBJ1-4
CASSGQPYNEKLFF
TGTGCCAGTAGTGGACAGCCTTATAATGAAAAACTGTTTTTT
>once|TRBD1|TRBV6-6|TRBJ2-1
CASTGQLNEQFF
TGTGCCAGCACGGGACAGCTAAATGAGCAGTTCTTC
>.|.|TRBV28|TRBJ2-7
CASSLGGFSSYEQYF
TGTGCCAGCTCCCTTGGGGGCTTCAGCTCCTACGAGCAGTACTTC
>.|.|TRBV9|TRBJ2-1
CASSPTGTKLYNEQFF
TGTGCCAGCAGCCCTACAGGGACGAAGCTTTACAATGAGCAGTTCTTC